This TCR beta chain stems from a study of cytomegalovirus exposure and HLA in healthy donors. The CDR3 contains 12 residues. The germline CDR1 and CDR2 sequences are SNHLY and FYNNEI. J lost 3 bases, V lost 8 bases, and 3 bases had no gene match. A multiplex PCR was run with 60 Vbeta primers and 13 Jbeta primers. Sequencing was performed with immunoSEQ multiplex PCR; in TCRdb, only in-frame clones are kept and a portion is missing. The sample has about 300,000 clones, approximately 90% seen once; the top ten hold 3.5% to 4.5%. This clone has just a few counts. The specimen sequenced was PBMCs. The clonotype originates from a man between 40 and 49 years old in good health and CMV-seropositive. This chain uses TRBV2 with TRBJ2-5; 7 nucleotides line up with TRBD1. The CDR3 sequence: CASATGEETQYF. CDR3 sequence (DNA): TGTGCCAGCGCAACAGGGGAAGAGACCCAGTACTTC.